Given below is one TCR beta chain in context. The antigen is unknown. This entry comes from a study of spatial heterogeneity in lung cancer. Specified time point: sample taken at primary tumor resection. The cohort: around 79 early-stage, untreated non-small cell lung cancer patients. Material for sequencing was whole RNA from tumor, nontumor lung or frozen PBMC, left unsorted. TCRdb called the 5' RACE reads again in MiXCR, with one record for every CDR3 protein. The top ten clones hold 56% of a sample with approximately 44,000 distinct CDR3 sequences, approximately 13% of them seen once. The CDR3 extends over 17 amino acids. V lost 0 bases to trimming and J lost 2 bases; unmatched junction nucleotides: 10. Germline CDR1 and CDR2: SGHRS and YFSETQ. Findings and limits, study-wide: Tumor TCRs that were ubiquitous and expanded showed up in blood more at resection than follow-up.

The source was PBMCs, collected at surgery. The rearrangement joins TRBV5-1 to TRBJ1-2, with TRBD1 identical over 7 bases. The TCR comes from a male donor with early-stage non-small cell lung cancer. The CDR3, as DNA: TGCGCCAGCAGCTTGGGATCCCAAACACAGGGGAACTATGGCTACACCTTC. Translated, it gives CASSLGSQTQGNYGYTF.